Each of the 14 T cell receptor beta chains below was sequenced from the same sample in a study of T cells in pancreatic ductal adenocarcinoma. Surgery without prior neoadjuvant therapy was the treatment of the selected pancreatic ductal adenocarcinoma patients. The table came from immunoSEQ multiplex PCR; TCRdb's copy has only in-frame clones and leaves some out. The sample carries about 29,000 clones, about 92% recorded once. The sequenced sample was PBMCs. Receptor source: a human donor with pancreatic ductal adenocarcinoma.

This chain links TRBV2 with TRBJ2-7; TRBD2 agrees at 11 bases. Trimming removed 6 bases from V and 0 bases from J; junction bases left unmatched: 7. Per the germline V gene, CDR1 is SNHLY and CDR2 is FYNNEI. CDR3 length: 16 residues. The DNA of the CDR3 is TGTGCCAGCAGCCTGACCACTAGCGGGAGCTCCTACGAGCAGTACTTC. This codes for CASSLTTSGSSYEQYF. Using reference TRBV2 and TRBJ2-7 for the parts outside the CDR3, the full variable domain is EPEVTQTPSHQVTQMGQEVILRCVPISNHLYFYWYRQILGQKVEFLVSFYNNEISEKSEIFDDQFSVERPDGSNFTLKIRSTKLEDSAMYFCASSLTTSGSSYEQYFGPGTRLTVT.

A few counts support this clone. The gene calls are TRBV19 and TRBJ1-2; 8 bases are a match to TRBD1. The trim removed 3 bases at V and 8 bases at J, leaving 5 bases unmatched. CDR1 and CDR2 from the germline V gene are LNHDA and SQIVND (reference sequence). CDR3 length: 13 amino acids. The DNA for the CDR3 is TGTGCCAGTAGTATCGATCGGGACAGGGGCTACACCTTC. Amino acids: CASSIDRDRGYTF. Together with reference TRBV19 and TRBJ1-2, the CDR3 gives the full variable domain: DGGITQSPKYLFRKEGQNVTLSCEQNLNHDAMYWYRQDPGQGLRLIYYSQIVNDFQKGDIAEGYSVSREKKESFPLTVTSAQKNPTAFYLCASSIDRDRGYTFGSGTRLTVV.

This clone was picked up a small number of times. This chain uses TRBV27 with TRBJ1-2; D is possibly TRBD1 (5 bases). CDR1 and CDR2 from the germline V gene are MNHEY and SMNVEV (reference sequence). The V end was cut by 5 bases, the J end by 5 bases, with 12 bases between. This CDR3 has 13 residues. CDR3: CASSPRVWYGYTF. The CDR3 DNA is TGTGCCAGCAGTCCCAGGGTATGGTATGGCTACACCTTC.

The rearrangement joins TRBV6-5 to TRBJ1-5; D is perhaps TRBD1 (5 bases). The CDR3 length is 15 residues. The V gene lost 6 bases and the J gene lost 4 bases, with 16 bases spanning the gap. Germline V gene sequence: CDR1 MNHEY, CDR2 SVGAGI. As DNA, the CDR3 is TGTGCCAGCAGCAGGGTTAAGGCTCGGAATCAGCCCCAGCATTTT. Its protein is CASSRVKARNQPQHF.

CDR3 amino acids: CASSPPQRGYTF. CDR3 coding DNA: TGTGCCAGCAGTCCCCCCCAACGGGGCTACACCTTC. This sequence joins TRBV6-6 and TRBJ1-2; D is unclear. Trimming pared 5 bases from V and 8 bases from J, leaving 12 bases between. Germline V gene data show CDR1 as MNHNY and CDR2 as SVGAGI (reference sequence). CDR3 length: 12 residues.

This clone was observed a single time. The V and J genes are TRBV18 and TRBJ1-1, with 7 bases fitting TRBD1. This CDR3 region has 15 residues. V dropped 3 bases and J dropped 5; count of bases not matched to a gene: 9. Germline CDR1 is KGHSH and CDR2 is LQKENI. CDR3 residues: CASSPNRGGGTEAFF. The CDR3 coding sequence is TGTGCCAGCTCACCGAACAGGGGCGGGGGGACTGAAGCTTTCTTT.

The rearrangement links TRBV25-1 to TRBJ1-1; 8 bases are a match to TRBD1. Germline-derived CDR1 and CDR2 are MGHDK and SYGVNS. With V trimmed by 6 bases and J by 10 bases, 10 bases remained unmatched. CDR3 size: 13 residues. CDR3 amino acids: CASSGGTGLRAFF. The CDR3 nucleotides are TGTGCCAGCAGCGGTGGGACAGGCTTACGAGCTTTCTTT.

The chain has TRBV19 and TRBJ1-3; D remains ambiguous. Trimming pared 0 bases from V and 0 bases from J, leaving 3 bases between. CDR1 and CDR2 (germline): LNHDA, SQIVND (reference sequence). This CDR3 spans 14 amino acids. The CDR3 here is CASSIESSGNTIYF. The CDR3 coding sequence is TGTGCCAGTAGTATAGAGAGCTCTGGAAACACCATATATTTT.

J is TRBJ2-1 and V is TRBV28; D gene ambiguous. Germline assignment: CDR1 MDHEN and CDR2 SYDVKM. This CDR3 comprises 15 residues. Deletions cut 2 bases from V and 2 bases from J, with 10 bases between. CDR3 residues: CASSLRHPTYNEQFF. The CDR3 DNA reads as TGTGCCAGCAGTTTAAGGCATCCCACCTACAATGAGCAGTTCTTC.

For this clone: One junction end does not reproduce the germline sequence, and a read error may be involved. The genes are TRBV7-7 and TRBJ2-1, with D uncertain. This CDR3 contains 15 residues. Looked up from germline, CDR1 is SSHAT and CDR2 is FNYEAQ (reference sequence). The CDR3 DNA is TGTGCTAGCAGCCCCGGGCGTGGTCCCTACAATGAGCAGTTCTTC. Residues: CASSPGRGPYNEQFF.

CDR3 DNA: TGTGCCATCAGTGAGGCCCCGGGACAGGGCAAAGAGACCCAGTACTTC. Protein sequence: CAISEAPGQGKETQYF. The chain carries TRBV10-3 and TRBJ2-5; TRBD1 matches at 9 bases. The CDR3 runs to 16 residues. After removal of 2 bases from V and 3 bases from J, the junction contained 7 bases not matched to a gene. Germline assignment: CDR1 ENHRY and CDR2 SYGVKD.

This clone was picked up a small number of times. The chain joins TRBV7-2 to TRBJ1-1, with TRBD1 matching over 8 bases. In germline, CDR1 is SGHTA, CDR2 FQGNSA. V lost 4 bases, J lost 7 bases, and 11 bases stayed unmatched. The CDR3 sequence is 15 residues long. CDR3 protein: CASSSRRTGRGEAFF. DNA for the CDR3: TGTGCCAGCAGCTCACGCCGGACAGGGAGAGGTGAAGCTTTCTTT.

This chain uses TRBV9 with TRBJ1-1, with TRBD1 as a possible D gene (5 bases). Per germline, CDR1 SGDLS and CDR2 YYNGEE. This CDR3 contains 15 residues. V shed 1 base and J shed 1 base, with 11 bases lying between them. CDR3 in DNA: TGTGCCAGCAGCGTAAAACCGGGGCCGAACACTGAAGCTTTCTTT. Translation: CASSVKPGPNTEAFF.

This chain uses TRBV19 with TRBJ2-6; 9 bases line up with TRBD1. CDR3 length: 17 residues. After removal of 1 base from V and 1 base from J, the junction contained 2 bases not matched to a gene. The germline V gene encodes CDR1 LNHDA and CDR2 SQIVND (reference sequence). The CDR3 loop reads CASSIGTGESGANVLTF. The CDR3 DNA reads TGTGCCAGTAGTATAGGGACAGGGGAGTCTGGGGCCAACGTCCTGACTTTC.